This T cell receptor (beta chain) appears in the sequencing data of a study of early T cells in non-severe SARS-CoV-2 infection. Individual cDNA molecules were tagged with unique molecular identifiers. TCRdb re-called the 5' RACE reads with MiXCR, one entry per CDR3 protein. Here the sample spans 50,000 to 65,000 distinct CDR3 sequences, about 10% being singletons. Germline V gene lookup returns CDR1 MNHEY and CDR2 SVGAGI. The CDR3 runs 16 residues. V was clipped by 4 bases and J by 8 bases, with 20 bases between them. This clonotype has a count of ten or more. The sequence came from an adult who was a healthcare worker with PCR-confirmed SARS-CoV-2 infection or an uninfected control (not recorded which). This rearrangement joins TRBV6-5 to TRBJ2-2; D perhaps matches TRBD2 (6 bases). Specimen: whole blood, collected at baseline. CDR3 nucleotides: TGTGCCAGCAGTTCCTTCGCGGGGCGAAGGGAAGGGGAGCTGTTTTTT. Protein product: CASSSFAGRREGELFF.